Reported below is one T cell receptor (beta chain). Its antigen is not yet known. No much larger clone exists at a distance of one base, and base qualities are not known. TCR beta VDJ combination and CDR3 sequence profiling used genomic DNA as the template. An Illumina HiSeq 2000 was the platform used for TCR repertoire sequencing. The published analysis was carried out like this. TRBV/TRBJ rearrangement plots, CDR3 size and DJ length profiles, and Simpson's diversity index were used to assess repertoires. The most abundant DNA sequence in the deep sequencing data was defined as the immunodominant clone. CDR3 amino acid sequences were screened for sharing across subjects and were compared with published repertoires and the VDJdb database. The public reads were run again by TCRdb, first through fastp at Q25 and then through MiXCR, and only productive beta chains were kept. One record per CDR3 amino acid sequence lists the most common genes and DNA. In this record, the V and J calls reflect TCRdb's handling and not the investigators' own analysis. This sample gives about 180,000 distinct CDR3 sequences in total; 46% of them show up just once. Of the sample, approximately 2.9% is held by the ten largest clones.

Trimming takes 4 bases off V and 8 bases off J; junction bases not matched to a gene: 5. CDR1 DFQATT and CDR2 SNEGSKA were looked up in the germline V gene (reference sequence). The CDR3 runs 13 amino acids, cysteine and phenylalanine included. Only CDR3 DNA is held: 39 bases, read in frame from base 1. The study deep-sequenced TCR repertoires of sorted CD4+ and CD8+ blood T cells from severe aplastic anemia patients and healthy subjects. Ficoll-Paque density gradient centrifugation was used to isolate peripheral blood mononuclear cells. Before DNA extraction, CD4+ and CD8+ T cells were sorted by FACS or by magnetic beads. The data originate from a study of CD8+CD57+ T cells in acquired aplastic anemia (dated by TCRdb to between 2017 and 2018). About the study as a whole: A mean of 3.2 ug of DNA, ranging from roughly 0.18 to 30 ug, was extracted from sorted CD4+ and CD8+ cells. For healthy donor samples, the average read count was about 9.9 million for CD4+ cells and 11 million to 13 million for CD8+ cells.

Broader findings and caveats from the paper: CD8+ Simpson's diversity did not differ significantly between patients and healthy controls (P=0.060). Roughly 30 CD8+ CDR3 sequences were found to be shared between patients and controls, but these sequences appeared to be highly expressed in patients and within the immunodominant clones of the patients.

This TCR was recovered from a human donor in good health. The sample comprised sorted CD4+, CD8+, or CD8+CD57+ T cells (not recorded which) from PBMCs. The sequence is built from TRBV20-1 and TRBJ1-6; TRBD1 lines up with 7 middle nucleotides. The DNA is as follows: TGCAGTGCTATCGACAGGGCAGATTCACCCCTCCACTTT. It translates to CSAIDRADSPLHF.